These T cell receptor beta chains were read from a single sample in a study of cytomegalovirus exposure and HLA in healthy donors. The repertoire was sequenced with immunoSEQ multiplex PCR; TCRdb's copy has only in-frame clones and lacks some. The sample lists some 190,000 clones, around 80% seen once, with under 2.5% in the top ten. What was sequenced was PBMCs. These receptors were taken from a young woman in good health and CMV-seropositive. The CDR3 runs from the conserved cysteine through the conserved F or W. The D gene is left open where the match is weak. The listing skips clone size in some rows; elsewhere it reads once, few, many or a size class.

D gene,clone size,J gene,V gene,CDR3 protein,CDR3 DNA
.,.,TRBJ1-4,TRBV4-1,CASSHYHPGATNEKLFF,TGCGCCAGCAGCCATTACCACCCAGGGGCAACTAATGAAAAACTGTTTTTT
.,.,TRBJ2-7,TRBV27,CASSFGGTYEQYF,TGTGCCAGCAGTTTTGGAGGAACATACGAGCAGTACTTC
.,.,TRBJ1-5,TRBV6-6,CASSEGQPSNQPQHF,TGTGCCAGCAGCGAAGGACAGCCTAGCAATCAGCCCCAGCATTTT
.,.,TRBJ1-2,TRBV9,CASSAQGIAANYGYTF,TGTGCCAGCAGCGCGCAGGGGATCGCCGCTAACTATGGCTACACCTTC
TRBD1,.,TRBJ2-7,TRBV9,CASSSTGTGDPYEQYF,TGTGCCAGCAGCTCGACCGGGACAGGGGACCCCTACGAGCAGTACTTC
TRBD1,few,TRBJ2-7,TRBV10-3,CAISQTTGGRAEQYF,TGTGCCATCAGTCAAACCACAGGGGGCAGGGCCGAGCAGTACTTC
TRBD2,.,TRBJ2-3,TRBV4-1,CASSSRREGGGPTDTQYF,TGCGCCAGCAGCTCCCGTCGGGAAGGCGGGGGGCCCACAGATACGCAGTATTTT
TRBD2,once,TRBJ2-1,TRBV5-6,CASSLEVAGGSAYNEQFF,TGTGCCAGCAGCTTGGAGGTAGCGGGGGGGAGTGCCTACAATGAGCAGTTCTTC
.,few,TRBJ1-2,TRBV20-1,CSARDRDAGTF,TGCAGTGCTAGAGATCGCGATGCAGGGACCTTC
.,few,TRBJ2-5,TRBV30,CAWSKKGVGGQETQYF,TGTGCCTGGAGTAAAAAAGGGGTCGGGGGCCAAGAGACCCAGTACTTC
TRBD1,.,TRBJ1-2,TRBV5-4,CASSRGGRGLEGYGYTF,TGTGCCAGCAGCCGGGGCGGCAGGGGGCTGGAGGGCTATGGCTACACCTTC
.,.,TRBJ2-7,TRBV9,CASSVAPGRDEQYF,TGTGCCAGCAGCGTAGCTCCAGGAAGAGACGAGCAGTACTTC
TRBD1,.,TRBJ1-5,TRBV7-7,CASSSPGQDNQPQHF,TGTGCCAGCAGCTCACCGGGACAGGACAATCAGCCCCAGCATTTT
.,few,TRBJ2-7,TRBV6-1,CASSAQQGGAYEQYF,TGTGCCAGCAGTGCCCAGCAGGGGGGCGCCTACGAGCAGTACTTC
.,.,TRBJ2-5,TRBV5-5,CASSLGAARPTQYF,TGTGCCAGCAGCTTGGGTGCGGCTAGACCGACCCAGTACTTC
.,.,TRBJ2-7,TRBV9,CASSSDAGAHNEQYF,TGTGCCAGCAGCTCCGACGCGGGGGCGCACAACGAGCAGTACTTC
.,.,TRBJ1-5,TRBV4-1,CASSLARGDGNQPQHF,TGCGCCAGCAGCCTCGCCAGGGGTGATGGCAATCAGCCCCAGCATTTT
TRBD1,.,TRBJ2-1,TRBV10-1,CASSQRATTGASLEQFF,TGCGCCAGCAGTCAAAGGGCTACCACAGGGGCCTCGCTTGAGCAGTTCTTC
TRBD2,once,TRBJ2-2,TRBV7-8,CASSSTSGGRIGELFF,TGTGCCAGCAGCTCGACTAGCGGGGGGCGGATCGGGGAGCTGTTTTTT
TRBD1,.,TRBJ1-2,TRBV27,CASSFIGQGSGYTF,TGTGCCAGCAGTTTCATAGGACAGGGTAGTGGCTACACCTTC
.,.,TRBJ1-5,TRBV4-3,CASSQDFSNQPQHF,TGCGCCAGCAGCCAAGACTTTAGCAATCAGCCCCAGCATTTT
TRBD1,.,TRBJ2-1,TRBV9,CASSESPGQGDRGSYNEQFF,TGTGCCAGCAGCGAGAGTCCGGGACAGGGGGATAGGGGCTCCTACAATGAGCAGTTCTTC
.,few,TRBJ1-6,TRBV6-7,CASSYSLSVPPTGVYSPLHF,TGTGCCAGCAGTTACTCGCTATCCGTCCCCCCGACCGGGGTATATTCACCCCTCCACTTT
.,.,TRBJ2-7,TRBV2,CASSPLSSATKVQYF,TGTGCCAGCAGTCCCCTTTCAAGCGCGACCAAGGTGCAGTACTTC
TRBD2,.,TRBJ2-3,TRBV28,CASNQRGNTDTQYF,TGTGCCAGCAATCAGCGGGGTAACACAGATACGCAGTATTTT
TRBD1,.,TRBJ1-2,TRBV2,CGGTGGEGYTF,TGTGGGGGTACAGGGGGCGAAGGCTACACCTTC
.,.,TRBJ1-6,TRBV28,CASSLAGALESPLHF,TGTGCCAGCAGTTTGGCAGGGGCGCTTGAATCACCCCTCCACTTT
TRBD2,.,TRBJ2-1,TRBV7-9,CASSPRAGAYNEQFF,TGTGCCAGCAGCCCGAGAGCGGGGGCCTACAATGAGCAGTTCTTC
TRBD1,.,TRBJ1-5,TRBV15,CATSRGDRGSNQPQHF,TGTGCCACCAGCAGAGGGGACAGGGGTAGCAATCAGCCCCAGCATTTT
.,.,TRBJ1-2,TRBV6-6,CATTTELYGYTF,TGTGCCACTACGACAGAGCTCTATGGCTACACCTTC
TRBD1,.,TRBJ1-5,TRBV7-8,CASSFGTGAPSNQPQHF,TGTGCCAGCAGCTTCGGGACAGGGGCCCCTAGCAATCAGCCCCAGCATTTT
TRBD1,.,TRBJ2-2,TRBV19,CASNDGTGSYGELFF,TGTGCCAGTAATGACGGGACAGGGAGTTACGGGGAGCTGTTTTTT
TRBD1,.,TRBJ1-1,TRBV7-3,CASSSLAAYDRGLLKNTEAFF,TGTGCCAGCAGCTCTCTAGCGGCTTATGACAGGGGTCTACTCAAGAACACTGAAGCTTTCTTT
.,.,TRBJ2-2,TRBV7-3,CASSLALTVNTGELFF,TGTGCCAGCAGCTTAGCCCTGACAGTGAACACCGGGGAGCTGTTTTTT
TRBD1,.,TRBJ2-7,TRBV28,CASSRGQPYEQYF,TGTGCCAGCAGCCGGGGACAGCCCTACGAGCAGTACTTC
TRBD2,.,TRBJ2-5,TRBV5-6,CASSPGPGGETQYF,TGTGCCAGCAGCCCGGGACCGGGGGGAGAGACCCAGTACTTC
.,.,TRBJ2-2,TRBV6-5,CASKRGLTGELFF,TGTGCCAGCAAAAGGGGACTCACCGGGGAGCTGTTTTTT
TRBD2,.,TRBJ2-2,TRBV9,CASSKTSGGRTGELFF,TGTGCCAGCAGCAAGACTAGCGGGGGGCGGACCGGGGAGCTGTTTTTT
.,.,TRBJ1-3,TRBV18,CASSPGTSSGNTIYF,TGTGCCAGCTCACCCGGGACATCCTCTGGAAACACCATATATTTT
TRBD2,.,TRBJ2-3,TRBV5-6,CASSLERGSRTDTQYF,TGTGCCAGCAGCTTGGAGCGGGGATCCCGCACAGATACGCAGTATTTT
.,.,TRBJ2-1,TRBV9,CASSGSLAEQFF,TGTGCCAGCAGCGGGTCACTAGCTGAGCAGTTCTTC